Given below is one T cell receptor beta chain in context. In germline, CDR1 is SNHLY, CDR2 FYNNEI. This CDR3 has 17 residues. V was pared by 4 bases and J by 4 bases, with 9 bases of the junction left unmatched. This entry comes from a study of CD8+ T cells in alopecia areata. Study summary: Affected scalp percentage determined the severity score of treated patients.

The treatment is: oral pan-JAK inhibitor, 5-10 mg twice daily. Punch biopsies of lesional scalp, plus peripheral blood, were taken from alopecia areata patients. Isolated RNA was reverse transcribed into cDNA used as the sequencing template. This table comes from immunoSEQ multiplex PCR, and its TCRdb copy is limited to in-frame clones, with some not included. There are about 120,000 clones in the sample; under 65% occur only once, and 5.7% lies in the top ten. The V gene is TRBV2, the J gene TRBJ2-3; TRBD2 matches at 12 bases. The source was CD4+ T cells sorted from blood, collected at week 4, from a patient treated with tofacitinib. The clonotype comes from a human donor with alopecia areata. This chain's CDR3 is CASSVTSGSIGSDTQYF. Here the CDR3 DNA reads TGTGCCAGCAGTGTGACTAGCGGGAGTATTGGCTCAGATACGCAGTATTTT.